The T cell receptor (beta chain) under discussion was sequenced for a study of blood T cells in healthy people across ages. Study findings and constraints: Naive T cell percentage by flow cytometry tracked strongly with beta diversity. A roughly linear fall in TCR beta diversity per million T cells was seen with increasing age.

It was with a sample-barcoded 5' primer and a J-beta primer mix that a second PCR of roughly 7 to 12 cycles was run. Each cDNA molecule, via a template-switch adaptor with 12 random nucleotides, was tagged. A single record per CDR3 protein comes from TCRdb applying MiXCR to the 5' RACE reads. The profile shows around 1,700,000 distinct CDR3 sequences, 28% of them singletons. In this sample, this clonotype turned up once. What it binds is unknown. Healthy Caucasian individuals from Russia aged roughly 6 to 90 served as donors. Looked up from germline, CDR1 is WNHNN and CDR2 is SYGVQD (reference sequence). Trimming shortened V by 3 bases and J by 2 bases, and 11 bases separated the two germline ends. This CDR3 contains 16 residues.

The TCR originated in a woman aged 25 to 39 in good health. The J gene is TRBJ2-6, the V gene TRBV10-1; D could derive from TRBD1 or TRBD2 (6 bases each). The specimen sequenced was blood. The CDR3 loop reads CASSEGGTTGANVLTF. The DNA of the CDR3 is TGCGCCAGCAGTGAAGGCGGGACAACTGGGGCCAACGTCCTGACTTTC.